This T cell receptor (beta chain) was found in a study of shared clonotypes between healthy human individuals. Study-level background: Ranging from 18 to 49 in age, donors were two women and three men.

V gave up 4 bases and J gave up 1 base; unmatched junction bases: 3. This CDR3 spans 14 amino acids. Germline CDR1 reads SGHVS; CDR2 reads FQNEAQ. The authors distributed each subset's genomic DNA evenly over several immunoSEQ plates. On sorted subsets, replicate PCRs used approximately 200 ng DNA, or 25,000 to 35,000 T cell genomes. Using immunoSEQ multiplex PCR, the repertoire was profiled, and TCRdb retains in-frame clones only, with some absent. The sample lists millions of clones; about 95% were seen once. Findings and caveats of the study: Estimated clonotype richness was generally higher in naive than memory subsets.

Concerning this clone: The antigen is not known.

Positively selected for CCR7, the CD45RO-negative cells used as naive CD8 cells excluded terminally differentiated effector memory CD45RA+ cells. The chain recombines TRBV7-8 with TRBJ2-5, with 7 bases matching TRBD1. The specimen sequenced was naive CD8+ T cells sorted from blood. The source of this sequence is a man aged 18 to 35 in good health. CDR3 sequence: CASSSTGRQETQYF. The CDR3 nucleotides are TGTGCCAGCAGCTCGACAGGGCGCCAAGAGACCCAGTACTTC.